The clone carrying this T cell receptor beta chain was found once. Additional DNA sequences in this sample encode the identical CDR3. V lost 3 bases and J 2 bases, leaving 7 bases between the germline ends. CDR3 length equals 13 residues. Germline CDR1 is SNHLY and CDR2 is FYNNEI. Profiling relied on immunoSEQ multiplex PCR, and the TCRdb table lists in-frame clones only, not all of them. Seen here are some 220,000 clones, around four fifths observed once, and the top ten hold 5% to 6.5%. These data belong to a study of blood T cell repertoires in COVID-19. Study context: Italy, Spain and the United States were the sources of the convalescent and acute COVID-19 samples. PBMCs, B-cell-depleted T cells, or T cells were the source of the cDNA or gDNA that made up the material.

The TCR sequence derives from a woman in her sixties who had recovered from COVID-19. This chain joins TRBV2 and TRBJ1-1; D not certain. Sequencing used peripheral blood. CDR3 loop: CASSERENTEAFF. CDR3 nucleotides: TGTGCCAGCAGTGAGCGGGAAAACACTGAAGCTTTCTTT.